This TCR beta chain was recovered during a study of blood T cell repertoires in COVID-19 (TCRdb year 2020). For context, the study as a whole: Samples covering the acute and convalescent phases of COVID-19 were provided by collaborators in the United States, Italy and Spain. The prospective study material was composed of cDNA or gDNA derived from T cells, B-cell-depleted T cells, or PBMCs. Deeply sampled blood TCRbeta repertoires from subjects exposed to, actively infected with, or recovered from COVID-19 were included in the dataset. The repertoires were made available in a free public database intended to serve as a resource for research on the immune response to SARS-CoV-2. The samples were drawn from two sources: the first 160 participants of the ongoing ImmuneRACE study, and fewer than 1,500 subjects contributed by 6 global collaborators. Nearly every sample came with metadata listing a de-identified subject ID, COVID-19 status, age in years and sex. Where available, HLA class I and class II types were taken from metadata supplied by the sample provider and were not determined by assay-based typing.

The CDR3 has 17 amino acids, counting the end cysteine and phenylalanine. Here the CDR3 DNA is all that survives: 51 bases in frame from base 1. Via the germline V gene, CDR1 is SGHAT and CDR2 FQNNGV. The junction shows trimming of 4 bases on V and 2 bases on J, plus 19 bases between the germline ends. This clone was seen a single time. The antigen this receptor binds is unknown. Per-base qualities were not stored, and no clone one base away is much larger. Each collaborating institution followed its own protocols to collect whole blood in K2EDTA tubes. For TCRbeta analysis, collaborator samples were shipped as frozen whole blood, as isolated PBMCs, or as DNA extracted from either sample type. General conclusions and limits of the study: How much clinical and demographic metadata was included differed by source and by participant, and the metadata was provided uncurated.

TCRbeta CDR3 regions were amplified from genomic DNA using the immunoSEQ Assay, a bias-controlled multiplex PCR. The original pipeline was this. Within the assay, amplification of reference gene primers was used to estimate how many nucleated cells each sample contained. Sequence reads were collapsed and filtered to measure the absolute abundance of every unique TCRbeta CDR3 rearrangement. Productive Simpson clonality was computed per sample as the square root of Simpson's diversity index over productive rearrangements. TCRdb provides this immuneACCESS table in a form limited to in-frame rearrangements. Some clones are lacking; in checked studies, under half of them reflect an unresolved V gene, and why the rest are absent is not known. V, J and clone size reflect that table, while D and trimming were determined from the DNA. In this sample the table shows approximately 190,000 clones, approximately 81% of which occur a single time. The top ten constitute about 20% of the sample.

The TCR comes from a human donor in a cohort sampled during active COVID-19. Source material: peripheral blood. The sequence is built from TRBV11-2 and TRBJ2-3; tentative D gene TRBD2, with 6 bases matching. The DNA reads TGTGCCAGCAGCTCCATATTGCTGCGGGGAGTCACAGATACGCAGTATTTT. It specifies CASSSILLRGVTDTQYF. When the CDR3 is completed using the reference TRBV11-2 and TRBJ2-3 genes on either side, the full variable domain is EAGVAQSPRYKIIEKRQSVAFWCNPISGHATLYWYQQILGQGPKLLIQFQNNGVVDDSQLPKDRFSAERLKGVDSTLKIQPAKLEDSAVYLCASSSILLRGVTDTQYFGPGTRLTVL.